This T cell receptor (beta chain) stems from a study of shared clonotypes between healthy human individuals. This clone was found once. As originally analysed: ImmunoSEQ junction-only sequences lacked quality scores, so their filtering differed. Measured with immunoSEQ multiplex PCR; TCRdb has only the in-frame clones, and not every one. V, J and clone size are taken as reported in that table, and D and trimming were inferred from the DNA itself. In the table there are over a million clones, over 95% of which are singletons. Germline V gene sequence: CDR1 KGHSH, CDR2 LQKENI. With V trimmed by 5 bases and J by 2 bases, 4 bases remained unmatched. This CDR3 is 14 amino acids long.

The chain is built from TRBV18 and TRBJ2-3; 7 positions match TRBD1. Sequenced material: naive CD4+ T cells sorted from blood. Regarding subset: CD45RA+ positively selected. The TCR originated in a man aged 25-45 years in good health. CDR3 protein: CASSRDRNTDTQYF. CDR3 nucleotides: TGTGCCAGCTCAAGGGACAGAAACACAGATACGCAGTATTTT.